This T cell receptor beta chain was identified in a study of Ad26.COV2.S vaccination and SARS-CoV-2 variants. Study-wide background: By the intramuscular route, Ad26.COV2.S was given once, or twice 56 days apart.

This CDR3 region has 16 residues. V dropped 5 bases and J dropped 1 base, with 17 bases sitting between them. Germline V CDR1 and CDR2: SGHTA, FQGNSA. Generated by immunoSEQ multiplex PCR, the TCRdb table keeps only in-frame clones and is missing some. The sample consists of more than 300,000 clones, around nine tenths of them appearing once. Treatment here: some 19 received Ad26.COV2.S at low or high dose, single or two shots; about 5 received placebo; per-sample allocation not given. All samples were drawn on day 63, counting from the first vaccine or placebo injection. About this clone: Its specificity is not known.

The study, taken as a whole, reports: Quantification of TCR breadth and depth may have yielded underestimates of total T cell responses.

The clonotype was recovered from a person between 18 and 65 years old who received the Ad26.COV2.S COVID-19 vaccine or a placebo. The chain links TRBV7-2 to TRBJ1-1, with D unresolved. Sample: peripheral blood, taken in a trial of Ad26.COV2.S vaccine versus placebo. CDR3 sequence (DNA): TGTGCCAGCAGCCTTACCCTGGTCCTTTCGAACACTGAAGCTTTCTTT. Encoded protein: CASSLTLVLSNTEAFF.